One sample yielded the 32 T cell receptor beta chains listed below, sequenced in a study of radiotherapy plus CTLA-4 blockade in lung cancer. Assay used: immunoSEQ multiplex PCR; TCRdb lists only in-frame clones, some missing. The data contain about 90,000 clones, more than 70% of them singletons. The sequenced sample was peripheral blood, obtained from a patient treated with radiotherapy plus ipilimumab. The origin of the receptors is a human donor with non-small cell lung cancer that progressed on radiotherapy plus ipilimumab.

This chain joins TRBV5-6 and TRBJ1-5; D is unresolved. Germline-derived CDR1 and CDR2 are SGHDT and YYEEEE. V lost 0 bases and J 1 base, leaving 11 bases between the germline ends. The CDR3 has 16 amino acids. The CDR3 sequence is CASSLARLGSNQPQHF. CDR3 in DNA: TGTGCCAGCAGCTTGGCTAGGCTGGGGAGCAATCAGCCCCAGCATTTT.

The rearrangement links TRBV5-1 to TRBJ1-3; D ambiguous. Looked up from germline, CDR1 is SGHRS and CDR2 is YFSETQ. The germline V and J ends were trimmed by 5 bases and 0 bases, with 15 bases remaining between them. The CDR3 is made up of 16 amino acids. CDR3 residues: CASRALPVNSGNTIYF. The CDR3 DNA is TGCGCCAGCAGGGCCCTCCCAGTAAACTCTGGAAACACCATATATTTT.

The chain links TRBV30 to TRBJ2-2; maybe TRBD1 (5 bases). V was trimmed by 4 bases and J by 5 bases, leaving 14 bases between them. The CDR3 is 14 amino acids. Germline loops: CDR1 GTSNPN, CDR2 SVGIG (reference sequence). The CDR3 sequence is CAWTIGVRTGELFF. The CDR3 region has the DNA TGTGCCTGGACAATAGGGGTGCGGACCGGGGAGCTGTTTTTT. Full variable domain (outside the CDR3, taken from reference TRBV30 and TRBJ2-2): SQTIHQWPATLVQPVGSPLSLECTVEGTSNPNLYWYRQAAGRGLQLLFYSVGIGQISSEVPQNLSASRPQDRQFILSSKKLLLSDSGFYLCAWTIGVRTGELFFGEGSRLTVL.

V usage is TRBV27 and J usage is TRBJ2-4; TRBD1 is a possible D gene (5 bases). The germline CDR1 and CDR2 sequences are MNHEY and SMNVEV (reference sequence). The CDR3 is made up of 16 amino acids. V lost 10 bases, J lost 0 bases, and 19 bases lay in between. The CDR3 DNA sequence: TGTGCCATCACGCTCACAGGCCCTGCAGCCAAAAACATTCAGTACTTC. Protein sequence: CAITLTGPAAKNIQYF.

Only a few counts were recorded for this clone. The rearrangement joins TRBV5-6 to TRBJ2-5, with 8 bases aligning to TRBD2. This CDR3 is 16 amino acids long. With V trimmed by 2 bases and J by 5 bases, 11 bases remained unmatched. Germline values: CDR1 SGHDT, CDR2 YYEEEE. For the CDR3, the DNA is TGTGCCAGCAGCTTTGGGGGGAGCGGGAGTGAGGAGACCCAGTACTTC. Amino acid sequence: CASSFGGSGSEETQYF.

The rearrangement uses TRBV4-1 and TRBJ2-5; 9 nucleotides match TRBD1. This CDR3 contains 17 residues. V shed 0 bases and J 2 bases; nucleotides not matched to a gene: 7. CDR1 MGHRA and CDR2 YSYEKL come from the germline V gene. The CDR3, as DNA: TGCGCCAGCAGCCAAGAACCCCCCGGGACAGGGCAAGAGACCCAGTACTTC. Translated, it gives CASSQEPPGTGQETQYF.

The chain combines TRBV7-3 with TRBJ2-3; 9 bases agree with TRBD2. Germline CDR1 is SGHTA and CDR2 is FQGTGA. Trimming at V came to 0 bases and at J to 5 bases, leaving 9 bases not matched to a gene. The CDR3 sequence is 17 residues long. CDR3 bases: TGTGCCAGCAGCTTAACACCTTTAGCGGGAGAGAGAGATACGCAGTATTTT. Translation: CASSLTPLAGERDTQYF.

This clone occurred a few times. The chain is built from TRBV28 and TRBJ2-1; 10 bases match TRBD2. This CDR3 has 14 residues. V trimming: 10 bases; J trimming: 5 bases; junction bases outside the gene matches: 8. Germline loops: CDR1 MDHEN, CDR2 SYDVKM. The CDR3 bases are TGTGCCACCACGAGGACTAGCGGTAACAATGAGCAGTTCTTC. Amino acids: CATTRTSGNNEQFF.

The chain joins TRBV2 to TRBJ2-7; possibly TRBD1 or TRBD2 for D (5 bases each). V gave up 8 bases and J gave up 2 bases, with 7 bases separating them. Per germline, CDR1 SNHLY and CDR2 FYNNEI. The CDR3 consists of 11 residues. The CDR3 region has the DNA TGTGCCAGCGGGGGACCCTACGAGCAGTACTTC. Amino acid sequence: CASGGPYEQYF.

This chain joins TRBV7-6 and TRBJ2-2, with TRBD2 matching over 14 bases. V lost 2 bases, J lost 6 bases, and 2 bases stayed unmatched. The germline gives CDR1 SGHVS, CDR2 FNYEAQ. The CDR3 length is 16 residues. CDR3 nucleotide sequence: TGTGCCAGCAGCTTATTGACTAGCGGGGGGGCCGGGGAGCTGTTTTTT. Translation: CASSLLTSGGAGELFF.

The chain combines TRBV15 with TRBJ2-1; TRBD2 aligns across 8 bases. Germline V gene sequence: CDR1 LNHNV, CDR2 YYDKDF (reference sequence). This CDR3 comprises 18 residues. The V gene end was trimmed by 0 bases and the J gene end by 7 bases; junction bases not matched to a gene: 14. The CDR3 here is CATSREAGALRALNEQFF. CDR3 in DNA: TGTGCCACCAGCAGAGAAGCGGGGGCCCTCCGGGCGTTGAATGAGCAGTTCTTC.

This clone was recorded only once. The rearrangement uses TRBV2 and TRBJ2-5; 8 nucleotides agree with TRBD1. In germline, CDR1 is SNHLY, CDR2 FYNNEI. V was clipped by 8 bases and J by 6 bases; unmatched bases: 8. The CDR3 length is 13 residues. The CDR3 DNA reads as TGTGCCAGCCTCCAGGGGGCGTCAAAGACCCAGTACTTC. Amino acids: CASLQGASKTQYF.

This chain uses TRBV28 with TRBJ1-1; 8 bases match TRBD1. This CDR3 is built from 12 residues. The V gene end was trimmed by 7 bases and the J gene end by 11 bases; junction bases not matched to a gene: 9. Germline V gene lookup returns CDR1 MDHEN and CDR2 SYDVKM. The DNA for the CDR3 is TGTGCCAGCAAATACCAGGGGGCGGGGGCTTTCTTT. It yields the protein CASKYQGAGAFF. Based on the CDR3 plus reference TRBV28 and TRBJ1-1, the full variable domain is DVKVTQSSRYLVKRTGEKVFLECVQDMDHENMFWYRQDPGLGLRLIYFSYDVKMKEKGDIPEGYSVSREKKERFSLILESASTNQTSMYLCASKYQGAGAFFGQGTRLTVV.

The chain recombines TRBV27 with TRBJ2-7; D not resolved. CDR1 is MNHEY, CDR2 SMNVEV, per germline (reference sequence). CDR3 length: 16 residues. V dropped 4 bases and J dropped 0 bases, with 16 bases sitting between them. The CDR3 DNA reads as TGTGCCAGCAGTTATAGAAGGTCTCGCGGCTCCTACGAGCAGTACTTC. As protein: CASSYRRSRGSYEQYF.

The CDR3 sequence is CASSRGTSRGNSPLHF. In nucleotides, the CDR3 is TGCGCCAGCAGCCGAGGGACAAGCAGAGGAAATTCACCCCTCCACTTT. V gene TRBV5-1 combines with J gene TRBJ1-6, with D possibly matching TRBD1 (6 bases). Trimming cost V 4 bases and J 7 bases, with 18 bases left between them. CDR1 SGHRS and CDR2 YFSETQ come from the germline V gene. This CDR3 is built from 16 residues.

This chain uses TRBV7-9 with TRBJ2-7; D may be TRBD2 (5 bases). The germline CDR1 and CDR2 sequences are SEHNR and FQNEAQ (reference sequence). The CDR3 extends over 15 amino acids. V was trimmed by 1 base and J by 3 bases, leaving 13 bases between them. The CDR3 spells CASSLGEGPLYEQYF. The CDR3 DNA reads as TGTGCCAGCAGCTTAGGTGAGGGCCCCCTCTACGAGCAGTACTTC.

The sample holds one count of this clone. The chain couples TRBV5-6 to TRBJ2-7; no clear D gene. There are 13 residues in the CDR3. CDR1 is SGHDT and CDR2 is YYEEEE in the germline V gene. V lost 0 bases and J lost 7, with 11 bases in between. DNA of the CDR3: TGTGCCAGCAGCTTGGACTTGAGTGGTGAGCAGTACTTC. This sequence encodes CASSLDLSGEQYF.

This chain connects TRBV18 to TRBJ1-1; tentative D call: TRBD1 (6 bases). V was cut by 1 base and J by 6 bases, with 12 bases left in between. Germline-derived CDR1 and CDR2 are KGHSH and LQKENI. CDR3 length equals 14 residues. CDR3 nucleotide sequence: TGTGCCAGCTCACCACAACAGGGTGACCCTGAAGCTTTCTTT. Its protein is CASSPQQGDPEAFF.

By frequency in the sample, this clone is medium-sized (0.01 to 0.1%). Different DNA sequences within this sample yield the same CDR3. This chain joins TRBV4-1 and TRBJ1-3; D is uncertain. CDR3 size: 15 residues. Germline CDR1 MGHRA, CDR2 YSYEKL. V gave up 0 bases and J gave up 0 bases, with 6 bases separating them. The CDR3 loop reads CASSQDPNSGNTIYF. CDR3 DNA sequence: TGCGCCAGCAGCCAAGATCCGAACTCTGGAAACACCATATATTTT.

V usage is TRBV6-6 and J usage is TRBJ2-1; weak D call: TRBD2 (6 bases). Trimming shortened V by 5 bases and J by 4 bases, and 12 bases separated the two germline ends. The CDR3 covers 14 residues. Germline CDR1 and CDR2: MNHNY and SVGAGI (reference sequence). DNA of the CDR3: TGTGCCAGCAGTCCAAGGGGACTTTACAATGAGCAGTTCTTC. Translating gives CASSPRGLYNEQFF.

In its sample, this clone was seen many times. The J gene is TRBJ2-2, the V gene TRBV9; TRBD2 agrees at 12 bases. From germline, CDR1 is SGDLS and CDR2 YYNGEE. V shed 0 bases and J 6 bases; nucleotides not matched to a gene: 3. This CDR3 has 16 residues. CDR3 in amino acids: CASSVEASGRAGELFF. CDR3 bases: TGTGCCAGCAGCGTAGAAGCTAGCGGGAGGGCCGGGGAGCTGTTTTTT.

This clone was observed a few times. This rearrangement joins TRBV6-4 to TRBJ2-7; TRBD2 aligns across 7 bases. Per germline, CDR1 MRHNA and CDR2 SNTAGT. V gave up 10 bases and J gave up 2 bases; unmatched junction bases: 8. The CDR3 runs to 13 residues. In nucleotides, the CDR3 is TGTGCCATCCCCCGTCTAGCGGCCTACGAGCAGTACTTC. Translating it yields CAIPRLAAYEQYF.

By share, this clone ranks as medium-sized. The chain has TRBV4-3 and TRBJ1-6, with D unresolved. The CDR3 contains 13 residues. V was shortened by 0 bases and J by 11 bases, with 8 bases between the two germline ends. CDR1 is LGHNA and CDR2 is YSLEER in the germline V gene. CDR3 bases: TGCGCCAGCAGCCAAGATTTAAGGGCACCCCTCCACTTT. Amino acid sequence: CASSQDLRAPLHF.

CDR3 residues: CASSSVPGLAGGTDTQYF. CDR3 bases: TGCGCCAGCAGCTCCGTCCCGGGACTAGCGGGAGGGACAGATACGCAGTATTTT. The chain joins TRBV5-1 to TRBJ2-3, with 16 bases matching TRBD2. The CDR3 is 18 residues long. Germline CDR1 is SGHRS and CDR2 is YFSETQ. J lost 3 bases, V lost 3 bases, and 7 bases had no gene match. Filled out from reference TRBV5-1 and TRBJ2-3, the complete variable domain reads KAGVTQTPRYLIKTRGQQVTLSCSPISGHRSVSWYQQTPGQGLQFLFEYFSETQRNKGNFPGRFSGRQFSNSRSEMNVSTLELGDSALYLCASSSVPGLAGGTDTQYFGPGTRLTVL.

V usage is TRBV19 and J usage is TRBJ2-2; 7 bases agree with TRBD2. The CDR3 contains 15 residues. V lost 6 bases to trimming and J lost 1 base; unmatched junction nucleotides: 5. Germline CDR1 and CDR2: LNHDA and SQIVND (reference sequence). This CDR3 is CASSPGTKNTGELFF. The DNA for the CDR3 is TGTGCCAGTAGCCCCGGGACTAAGAACACCGGGGAGCTGTTTTTT.

The V gene is TRBV5-1, the J gene TRBJ1-6; tentatively, D is TRBD1 (5 bases). This CDR3 comprises 14 residues. V was shortened by 2 bases and J by 7 bases, with 10 bases between the two germline ends. Germline values: CDR1 SGHRS, CDR2 YFSETQ. The CDR3 here is CASSFGQGNSPLHF. The CDR3 DNA reads as TGCGCCAGCAGCTTTGGTCAGGGAAATTCACCCCTCCACTTT.

A note on this clone: The junction shows a germline mismatch at one end, possibly a read error. This chain uses TRBV23-1 with TRBJ2-7; D gene unclear. TRBV23-1 is an open reading frame, and its role is uncertain. This CDR3 region has 10 residues. DNA of the CDR3: TGCGCCAGCAGTCCACCTCCCCCCGACTTC. Protein: CASSPPPPDF.

This clone was picked up a small number of times. The rearrangement uses TRBV6-5 and TRBJ2-7; no firm D call. The germline V gene encodes CDR1 MNHEY and CDR2 SVGAGI. The CDR3 consists of 13 residues. V was clipped by 5 bases and J by 6 bases, with 14 bases between them. DNA of the CDR3: TGTGCCAGCAGTGAAGCAAGACCTGGCGAGCAGTACTTC. Its protein is CASSEARPGEQYF.

J is TRBJ2-3 and V is TRBV29-1, with 7 bases matching TRBD1. Germline CDR1 reads SQVTM; CDR2 reads ANQGSEA. The CDR3 totals 16 residues. Germline trimming cut 1 base from V and 0 bases from J; bases unmatched to any gene: 7. The CDR3 DNA reads as TGCAGCGTTGAAGGGTTGCAGGGGGTGAGCACAGATACGCAGTATTTT. Residues: CSVEGLQGVSTDTQYF.

The chain is built from TRBV29-1 and TRBJ2-5; TRBD2 might be the D (6 bases). The germline gives CDR1 SQVTM, CDR2 ANQGSEA. Trimming pared 3 bases from V and 5 bases from J, leaving 10 bases between. The CDR3 has 12 amino acids. The CDR3 is CSVDGRDETQYF. DNA for the CDR3: TGCAGCGTTGACGGGCGGGATGAGACCCAGTACTTC.

The V call is TRBV5-1, the J call TRBJ1-5, with D hard to call. The CDR3 consists of 15 residues. CDR1 and CDR2 from the germline V gene are SGHRS and YFSETQ. V lost 0 bases and J lost 3, with 10 bases in between. The CDR3 is CASSLAAGPNQPQHF. The CDR3 bases are TGCGCCAGCAGCTTGGCCGCAGGACCCAATCAGCCCCAGCATTTT.

The chain couples TRBV5-4 to TRBJ1-3; no clear D. Germline CDR1 and CDR2: SGHNT and YYREEE (reference sequence). The germline V and J ends were trimmed by 0 bases and 0 bases, with 7 bases remaining between them. The CDR3 runs 15 residues. CDR3 in amino acids: CASSLERNSGNTIYF. The CDR3 DNA follows: TGTGCCAGCAGCTTGGAACGGAACTCTGGAAACACCATATATTTT.